The following is a T cell receptor beta chain sequence with its context. The target antigen is unknown. These data belong to a study of cytomegalovirus exposure and HLA in healthy donors. Study-wide results and limits: A missense variant in DCLRE1C was later tied to TCR beta V- and J-gene trimming. Usually a TCR sequence was rare, but some public TCRs were found in many donors.

Primers included in the PCR were 60 Vbeta and 13 Jbeta primers. Generated by immunoSEQ multiplex PCR, the TCRdb table keeps only in-frame clones and is missing some. The sample contains some 71,000 clones, roughly four fifths of which appear only once. The V gene's germline CDR1 is MNHEY and CDR2 SVGAGI. The V and J ends lost 2 bases and 0 bases respectively, with 11 bases between them. This CDR3 region has 16 residues. The chain is built from TRBV6-5 and TRBJ2-1; D is undetermined. Material: PBMCs. The receptor's source is a woman aged 25-40 years in good health and CMV-seropositive. CDR3 sequence (DNA): TGTGCCAGCAGTTACGGAGCCGCTAGCTCCTACAATGAGCAGTTCTTC. Translating it yields CASSYGAASSYNEQFF.